This passage covers 26 T cell receptor beta chains from one sample sequenced in a study of cytomegalovirus exposure and HLA in healthy donors. Method: immunoSEQ multiplex PCR; TCRdb's copy keeps in-frame clones and lacks some. There are hundreds of thousands of clones in the sample; 87% occur only once, and around 12% lies in the top ten. The sample taken for sequencing was PBMCs. Every receptor here comes from a man younger than 30 in good health and CMV-seropositive.

A single count supports this clone. The chain links TRBV18 to TRBJ2-7; 8 positions agree with TRBD2. The germline gives CDR1 KGHSH, CDR2 LQKENI. The CDR3 loop spans 15 amino acids. V was pared by 3 bases and J by 1 base, with 5 bases of the junction left unmatched. The CDR3 bases are TGTGCCAGCTCACCTCGGGGGGGCGGGTCCTACGAGCAGTACTTC. It is translated as CASSPRGGGSYEQYF.

This chain connects TRBV18 to TRBJ1-1; perhaps TRBD1 as D (5 bases). The CDR3 has 18 amino acids. V was clipped by 3 bases and J by 4 bases, with 24 bases between them. CDR1 is KGHSH and CDR2 is LQKENI in the germline V gene. The DNA for the CDR3 is TGTGCCAGCTCACCCAGGGCAGGGATTCAACTCGGTCGCACTGAAGCTTTCTTT. The encoded protein is CASSPRAGIQLGRTEAFF.

The chain carries TRBV5-4 and TRBJ1-2, with TRBD1 identical over 9 bases. Losses at the gene ends were 4 bases for V and 3 bases for J; bases not matched to a gene: 7. The CDR3 sequence is 15 residues long. Germline CDR1 reads SGHNT; CDR2 reads YYREEE (reference sequence). CDR3 DNA sequence: TGTGCCAGCAGCCCAGGACAGGGGAGTGACTATGGCTACACCTTC. It is translated as CASSPGQGSDYGYTF.

The genes are TRBV5-1 and TRBJ2-3; D is perhaps TRBD1 (7 bases). Germline CDR1 reads SGHRS; CDR2 reads YFSETQ. The CDR3 consists of 15 residues. Trimming removed 2 bases at V and 3 bases at J, with 13 bases between. The CDR3 spells CASSFAAGGTDTQYF. The CDR3 bases are TGCGCCAGCAGCTTTGCGGCAGGGGGGACAGATACGCAGTATTTT.

This chain connects TRBV28 to TRBJ2-7, with 8 nucleotides matching TRBD1. With V trimmed by 4 bases and J by 2 bases, 4 bases remained unmatched. The CDR3 runs to 14 residues. Germline V gene data show CDR1 as MDHEN and CDR2 as SYDVKM. The CDR3 sequence is CASSSGTGAYEQYF. The CDR3 DNA follows: TGTGCCAGCAGTTCCGGGACAGGAGCCTACGAGCAGTACTTC.

The CDR3 spells CASSGGNGETQYF. CDR3 DNA sequence: TGTGCCAGCAGTGGCGGAAACGGGGAGACCCAGTACTTC. The chain couples TRBV2 to TRBJ2-5; D gene ambiguous. Germline CDR1 is SNHLY and CDR2 is FYNNEI. This CDR3 spans 13 amino acids. V was trimmed by 4 bases and J by 5 bases, leaving 11 bases between them.

The J gene is TRBJ2-1, the V gene TRBV6-5; 15 bases are shared with TRBD2. V was clipped by 8 bases and J by 7 bases; unmatched bases: 3. This CDR3 is 14 amino acids long. Germline lookup yields CDR1 MNHEY and CDR2 SVGAGI. CDR3 sequence: CASWTSGRGNEQFF. The DNA for the CDR3 is TGTGCCAGCTGGACTAGCGGGAGGGGAAATGAGCAGTTCTTC.

The genes are TRBV30 and TRBJ2-2; tentatively, D is TRBD1 or TRBD2 (6 bases each). The CDR3 sequence is 13 residues long. The V gene's germline CDR1 is GTSNPN and CDR2 SVGIG (reference sequence). V was cut by 4 bases and J by 7 bases, with 13 bases left in between. This chain's CDR3 is CAWNPEGDGELFF. In DNA, the CDR3 is TGTGCCTGGAACCCGGAGGGGGACGGGGAGCTGTTTTTT.

This sequence joins TRBV18 and TRBJ2-5; D assignment may be TRBD1 or TRBD2 (5 bases each). The CDR3 is 15 residues long. The V gene's germline CDR1 is KGHSH and CDR2 LQKENI. Trimming left V 6 bases short and J 5 bases short, with 19 bases between. Here the CDR3 DNA reads TGTGCCAGCTCTCGACCGGTCCGGGGCCGGGAGACCCAGTACTTC. This gives the protein CASSRPVRGRETQYF.

J is TRBJ2-7 and V is TRBV7-9; 8 bases match TRBD2. The CDR3 sequence is 14 residues long. V shed 5 bases and J 5 bases; nucleotides not matched to a gene: 8. In germline, CDR1 is SEHNR, CDR2 FQNEAQ (reference sequence). The CDR3 region is CASSRGTSYHEQYF. In nucleotides, the CDR3 is TGTGCCAGCAGCCGAGGGACTAGTTATCACGAGCAGTACTTC.

This clone was recorded once. CDR3 bases: TGTGCCAGCAGACAGGACAGGGGGAGTTGGTATGAGCAGTTCTTC. Translating it yields CASRQDRGSWYEQFF. The rearrangement uses TRBV6-5 and TRBJ2-1; 10 positions agree with TRBD1. This CDR3 is 15 amino acids long. V dropped 6 bases and J dropped 8; count of bases not matched to a gene: 10. Germline values: CDR1 MNHEY, CDR2 SVGAGI.

This chain joins TRBV12-5 and TRBJ1-1; no firm D call. The CDR3 spans 13 residues. CDR1 is LGHNT, CDR2 FRNRAP, per germline. The ends were cut back, 1 base at V and 6 bases at J, with 9 bases in the middle. CDR3 region: CASGLDGGAEAFF. The CDR3 nucleotides read TGTGCTAGTGGTTTGGACGGCGGGGCTGAAGCTTTCTTT.

This sequence joins TRBV9 and TRBJ2-5; TRBD2 agrees at 8 bases. The CDR3 contains 16 residues. Trimming cost V 0 bases and J 2 bases; bases outside gene matches: 6. Germline V gives CDR1 SGDLS, CDR2 YYNGEE. CDR3 DNA sequence: TGTGCCAGCAGCGTAGCTCCTAGCGGGCCACAAGAGACCCAGTACTTC. This gives the protein CASSVAPSGPQETQYF.

This chain connects TRBV18 to TRBJ2-7; 13 bases fit TRBD2. This CDR3 is 15 amino acids long. V shed 5 bases, J shed 6 bases, and the junction held 7 bases outside the gene matches. The germline V gene encodes CDR1 KGHSH and CDR2 LQKENI. The CDR3 coding sequence is TGTGCCAGCTCAAAGCCGGGACTAGCGGGAAGCGAGCAGTACTTC. Residues: CASSKPGLAGSEQYF.

The CDR3 DNA follows: TGTGCCAGCAGCGTAGTGGCTAGCAGCACCGGGGAGCTGTTTTTT. Translation: CASSVVASSTGELFF. V gene TRBV9 combines with J gene TRBJ2-2, with D possibly being TRBD2 (5 bases). V lost 0 bases and J lost 4, with 10 bases in between. CDR3 length: 15 amino acids. The germline gives CDR1 SGDLS, CDR2 YYNGEE.

This clone was counted a single time. The V gene is TRBV29-1, the J gene TRBJ2-7; D perhaps matches TRBD1 (6 bases). The V and J ends lost 7 bases and 3 bases respectively, with 10 bases between them. Germline assignment: CDR1 SQVTM and CDR2 ANQGSEA. This CDR3 is 11 amino acids long. In DNA form, the CDR3 reads TGCAGCGCGGGACACGTCTACGAGCAGTACTTC. Its protein is CSAGHVYEQYF.

The gene calls are TRBV19 and TRBJ1-5; D possibly corresponds to TRBD1 (6 bases). The germline V gene encodes CDR1 LNHDA and CDR2 SQIVND (reference sequence). This CDR3 comprises 16 residues. The ends were cut back, 3 bases at V and 6 bases at J, with 18 bases in the middle. CDR3 sequence (DNA): TGTGCCAGTAGTATGTTCGACGGCGGGGGCAGTCAGCCCCAGCATTTT. Protein sequence: CASSMFDGGGSQPQHF.

Details on this clone: Other DNA sequences of this sample code for an identical CDR3. The chain links TRBV27 to TRBJ1-5; D gene ambiguous. Trimming removed 2 bases at V and 0 bases at J, with 2 bases between. The V gene's germline CDR1 is MNHEY and CDR2 SMNVEV (reference sequence). The CDR3 has 13 amino acids. CDR3 protein: CASSLGSNQPQHF. CDR3 DNA sequence: TGTGCCAGCAGTTTAGGTAGCAATCAGCCCCAGCATTTT.

This chain joins TRBV6-6 and TRBJ1-1; D is uncertain. Germline CDR1 MNHNY, CDR2 SVGAGI (reference sequence). Deletions cut 7 bases from V and 5 bases from J, with 14 bases between. CDR3 length: 13 amino acids. CDR3 nucleotides: TGTGCCAGCACCCTACTGGCTTTGACTGAAGCTTTCTTT. It codes for CASTLLALTEAFF.

This rearrangement joins TRBV11-2 to TRBJ2-2, with D maybe TRBD1 (5 bases). Trimming stripped 6 bases from V and 1 base from J, with 15 bases between. The length of the CDR3 is 16 residues. CDR1 and CDR2 (germline): SGHAT, FQNNGV. The CDR3 DNA follows: TGTGCCAGCAGGCCAATACGGCAGGGGAACACCGGGGAGCTGTTTTTT. This gives the protein CASRPIRQGNTGELFF.

V is TRBV7-6 and J is TRBJ2-3; 13 bases fit TRBD2. The germline V gene encodes CDR1 SGHVS and CDR2 FNYEAQ. This CDR3 comprises 16 residues. The ends lost 5 bases at V and 5 bases at J; junction bases unmatched: 7. The CDR3 is CASSHRLAGGIDTQYF. The CDR3 bases are TGTGCCAGCAGCCACCGACTAGCGGGAGGTATAGATACGCAGTATTTT.

The chain joins TRBV5-4 to TRBJ2-5; a weak D match, TRBD1 (5 bases). V was trimmed by 4 bases and J by 4 bases, leaving 14 bases between them. Germline values: CDR1 SGHNT, CDR2 YYREEE (reference sequence). The CDR3 is 14 amino acids. This CDR3 reads CASSATAAGETQYF. The DNA of the CDR3 is TGTGCCAGCAGCGCGACAGCCGCCGGAGAGACCCAGTACTTC.

The chain is built from TRBV7-9 and TRBJ2-7; 10 nucleotides align to TRBD1. The germline gives CDR1 SEHNR, CDR2 FQNEAQ (reference sequence). The length of the CDR3 is 16 residues. Trimming removed 3 bases from V and 7 bases from J; junction bases left unmatched: 12. CDR3 DNA: TGTGCCAGCAGCTTGGGAGGGACAGGGGTAGGATGGGAGCAGTACTTC. Protein sequence: CASSLGGTGVGWEQYF.

The CDR3 nucleotides are TGTGCCAGCAGACAGGGGCAAAGCTCCTACAATGAGCAGTTCTTC. Translated: CASRQGQSSYNEQFF. The rearrangement links TRBV7-9 to TRBJ2-1, with 7 bases aligning to TRBD1. CDR3 length equals 15 residues. V lost 6 bases and J lost 0; bases outside the gene matches: 5. In germline, CDR1 is SEHNR, CDR2 FQNEAQ (reference sequence). Supplemented by reference TRBV7-9 and TRBJ2-1, the full variable domain reads DTGVSQNPRHKITKRGQNVTFRCDPISEHNRLYWYRQTLGQGPEFLTYFQNEAQLEKSRLLSDRFSAERPKGSFSTLEIQRTEQGDSAMYLCASRQGQSSYNEQFFGPGTRLTVL.

The genes are TRBV30 and TRBJ2-7; TRBD2 agrees at 7 bases. J gave up 5 bases and V 3 bases, and 4 bases lay outside the gene matches. Germline values: CDR1 GTSNPN, CDR2 SVGIG (reference sequence). The CDR3 sequence is 12 residues long. CDR3 sequence reads: CAWSWGGDEQYF. The CDR3 nucleotides read TGTGCCTGGAGCTGGGGGGGGGACGAGCAGTACTTC.

The chain couples TRBV28 to TRBJ1-5; maybe TRBD1 (6 bases). CDR1 and CDR2 (germline): MDHEN, SYDVKM. CDR3 length: 15 residues. V was clipped by 4 bases and J by 7 bases, with 17 bases between them. The CDR3 region has the DNA TGTGCCAGCAGTTACTCGGGGGGGGCCGGACAGCCCCAGCATTTT. Translating gives CASSYSGGAGQPQHF.